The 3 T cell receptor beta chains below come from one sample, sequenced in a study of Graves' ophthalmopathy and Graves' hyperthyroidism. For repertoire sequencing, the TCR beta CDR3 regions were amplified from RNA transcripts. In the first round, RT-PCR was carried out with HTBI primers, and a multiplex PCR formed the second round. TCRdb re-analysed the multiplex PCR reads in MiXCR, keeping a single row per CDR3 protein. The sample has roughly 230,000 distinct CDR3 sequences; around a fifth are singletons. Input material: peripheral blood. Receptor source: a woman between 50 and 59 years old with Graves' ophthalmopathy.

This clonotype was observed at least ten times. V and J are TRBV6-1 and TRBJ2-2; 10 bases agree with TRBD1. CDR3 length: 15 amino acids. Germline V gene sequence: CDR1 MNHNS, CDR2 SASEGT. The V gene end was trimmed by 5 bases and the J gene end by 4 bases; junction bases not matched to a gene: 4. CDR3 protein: CASSRQGATTGELFF. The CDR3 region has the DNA TGTGCCAGCAGTCGACAGGGGGCTACCACCGGGGAGCTGTTTTTT.

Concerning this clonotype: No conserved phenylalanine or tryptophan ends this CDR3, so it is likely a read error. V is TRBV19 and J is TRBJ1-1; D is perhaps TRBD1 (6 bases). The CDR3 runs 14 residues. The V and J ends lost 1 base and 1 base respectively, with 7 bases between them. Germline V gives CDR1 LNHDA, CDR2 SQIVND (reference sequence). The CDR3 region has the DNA TGTGCCAGTAGTATAGTGGGACAGAACACTGAAGCTTTCCTT. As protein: CASSIVGQNTEAFL.

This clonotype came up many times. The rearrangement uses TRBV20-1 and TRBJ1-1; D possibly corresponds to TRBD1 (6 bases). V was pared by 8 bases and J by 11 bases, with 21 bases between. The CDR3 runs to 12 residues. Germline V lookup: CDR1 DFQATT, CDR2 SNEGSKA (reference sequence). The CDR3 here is CSTAGRGGDAFF. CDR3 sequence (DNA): TGCAGTACAGCGGGCCGGGGGGGCGACGCTTTCTTT.